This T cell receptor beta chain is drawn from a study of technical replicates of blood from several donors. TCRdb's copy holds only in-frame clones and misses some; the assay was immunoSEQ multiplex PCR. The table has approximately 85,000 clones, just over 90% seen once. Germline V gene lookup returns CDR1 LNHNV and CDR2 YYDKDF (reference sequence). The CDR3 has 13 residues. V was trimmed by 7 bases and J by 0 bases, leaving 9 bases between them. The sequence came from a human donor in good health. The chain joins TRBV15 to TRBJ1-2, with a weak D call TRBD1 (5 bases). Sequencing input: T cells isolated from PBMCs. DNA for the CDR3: TGTGCCACCATGGACACAGCTAACTATGGCTACACCTTC. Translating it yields CATMDTANYGYTF.